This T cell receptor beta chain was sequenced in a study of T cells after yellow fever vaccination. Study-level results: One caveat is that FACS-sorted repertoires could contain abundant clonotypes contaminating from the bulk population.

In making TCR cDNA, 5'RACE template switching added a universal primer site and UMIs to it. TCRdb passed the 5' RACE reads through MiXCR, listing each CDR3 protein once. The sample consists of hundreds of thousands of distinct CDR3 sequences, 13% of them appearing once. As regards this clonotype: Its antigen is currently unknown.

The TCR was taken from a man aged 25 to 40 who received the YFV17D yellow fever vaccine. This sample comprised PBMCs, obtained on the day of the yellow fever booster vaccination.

The CDR3 here is CSVGDLSGYTF. CDR3 in DNA: TGCAGCGTTGGGGATTTGAGTGGCTACACCTTC. The J gene is TRBJ1-2, the V gene TRBV29-1; D is unclear. The CDR3 runs 11 residues. The V end was cut by 4 bases, the J end by 7 bases, with 10 bases between. Germline CDR1 SQVTM, CDR2 ANQGSEA.